Given below is one TCR beta chain in context. This CDR3 has 13 amino acids. V lost 7 bases, J lost 3 bases, and 12 bases lay in between. CDR1 and CDR2 from the germline V gene are SNHLY and FYNNEI. The entry originates in a study of blood T cell repertoires in COVID-19. At the level of the study: Samples representing acute and convalescent COVID-19 were sourced from the United States, Italy and Spain. From T cells, B-cell-depleted T cells, or PBMCs came the material, which was cDNA or gDNA.

In the original analysis: Reference gene primer amplification gave estimated nucleated cell counts. Assay: immunoSEQ multiplex PCR; the TCRdb copy retains only in-frame clones and omits some. That table gives V, J and clone size, and the DNA gave D and trimming. Of 280,000 or so clones in the sample, around 91% are singletons; the top ten hold around 13%. This chain links TRBV2 with TRBJ1-1; D is uncertain. The clonotype comes from a woman aged 60-75 years with acute or convalescent COVID-19. Sample: peripheral blood. DNA for the CDR3: TGTGCCAGCAACTTCCGCGGAGACACTGAAGCTTTCTTT. Amino acid sequence: CASNFRGDTEAFF.